What follows are 32 T cell receptor beta chains derived from one specimen sequenced in a study of early T cells in non-severe SARS-CoV-2 infection. Each CDR3 protein gets one entry after TCRdb re-called the 5' RACE reads with MiXCR. The data contain over 80,000 distinct CDR3 sequences, 9.5% to 15% of them singletons. Source: whole blood, taken at baseline. The receptors stem from an adult who was a healthcare worker with PCR-confirmed SARS-CoV-2 infection or an uninfected control (not recorded which).

The J gene is TRBJ1-1, the V gene TRBV20-1; no firm D call. Germline CDR1 and CDR2: DFQATT and SNEGSKA (reference sequence). Trimming left V 8 bases short and J 0 bases short, with 7 bases between. The CDR3 extends over 11 amino acids. CDR3 loop: CSYFMNTEAFF. The CDR3 region has the DNA TGCAGTTACTTCATGAACACTGAAGCTTTCTTT.

This clonotype appeared many times. The genes are TRBV7-8 and TRBJ2-1; D unclear. This CDR3 region has 12 residues. V was cut by 1 base and J by 9 bases, with 7 bases left in between. Per the germline V gene, CDR1 is SGHVS and CDR2 is FQNEAQ. The CDR3 sequence: CASSLVRSEQFF. The CDR3, as DNA: TGTGCCAGCAGCTTAGTCCGCAGTGAGCAGTTCTTC.

This clonotype was detected a few times. The chain links TRBV3-1 to TRBJ2-5, with a weak D call TRBD1 (5 bases). V was cut by 0 bases and J by 1 base, with 9 bases left in between. This CDR3 is 15 amino acids long. The germline CDR1 and CDR2 sequences are LGHDT and YNNKEL (reference sequence). CDR3 sequence reads: CASSQDPTGQETQYF. The CDR3 nucleotides are TGTGCCAGCAGCCAAGATCCAACAGGCCAAGAGACCCAGTACTTC.

At least ten counts were recorded for this clonotype. The chain links TRBV11-2 to TRBJ1-1, with 8 bases lining up with TRBD1. Trimming cost V 3 bases and J 1 base; bases outside gene matches: 7. Looked up from germline, CDR1 is SGHAT and CDR2 is FQNNGV. The CDR3 spans 16 residues. Written as DNA, the CDR3 is TGTGCCAGCAGCTTGAAATGGGGACAGGCGAACACTGAAGCTTTCTTT. It encodes CASSLKWGQANTEAFF.

This clonotype was found a few times. This rearrangement joins TRBV25-1 to TRBJ2-7, with 7 positions matching TRBD2. Germline CDR1 is MGHDK and CDR2 is SYGVNS. The V gene end was trimmed by 11 bases and the J gene end by 3 bases; junction bases not matched to a gene: 4. The CDR3 totals 11 residues. Here the CDR3 reads CAQRGGYEQYF. CDR3 coding DNA: TGTGCCCAGCGGGGCGGCTACGAGCAGTACTTC.

This clonotype was recorded at least ten times. The chain carries TRBV30 and TRBJ2-1; D unclear. CDR3 length: 14 residues. V lost 2 bases to trimming and J lost 2 bases, with 10 bases between them. Germline V gene sequence: CDR1 GTSNPN, CDR2 SVGIG (reference sequence). The CDR3 is CAWSPLVPYNEQFF. CDR3 coding DNA: TGTGCCTGGAGTCCCCTGGTTCCCTACAATGAGCAGTTCTTC.

This sequence joins TRBV19 and TRBJ2-1; a weak D match, TRBD1 (6 bases). Germline V gene data show CDR1 as LNHDA and CDR2 as SQIVND (reference sequence). Trimming pared 6 bases from V and 0 bases from J, leaving 12 bases between. CDR3 length: 15 residues. CDR3 residues: CASRIDRSSYNEQFF. The CDR3 DNA reads TGTGCCAGTAGGATTGACAGGAGCTCCTACAATGAGCAGTTCTTC.

This clonotype was seen at least ten times. The chain's CDR3 is CASSYAPGLYNSPLHF. For the CDR3, the DNA is TGTGCCAGCAGTTACGCTCCGGGACTATATAATTCACCCCTCCACTTT. The chain recombines TRBV21-1 with TRBJ1-6. TRBV21-1 is a recognized pseudogene. The CDR3 contains 16 residues.

This sequence joins TRBV10-3 and TRBJ2-3; TRBD1 aligns across 8 bases. CDR1 is ENHRY, CDR2 SYGVKD, per germline. J was trimmed by 1 base and V by 6 bases; bases with no gene match: 24. The CDR3 has 21 amino acids. The CDR3 is CAIRSRIAGRTGYEGTDTQYF. CDR3 nucleotides: TGTGCCATCAGGTCTAGGATTGCCGGGCGGACAGGGTACGAGGGCACAGATACGCAGTATTTT.

The chain uses TRBV29-1 and TRBJ1-1; TRBD1 might be the D (6 bases). V was shortened by 1 base and J by 0 bases, with 12 bases between the two germline ends. Germline CDR1 SQVTM, CDR2 ANQGSEA. The CDR3 covers 15 residues. CDR3 DNA sequence: TGCAGCGTTGAAGTTTGGGGGGCGATGAACACTGAAGCTTTCTTT. It codes for CSVEVWGAMNTEAFF. Full variable domain (missing parts from reference TRBV29-1 and TRBJ1-1): SAVISQKPSRDICQRGTSLTIQCQVDSQVTMMFWYRQQPGQSLTLIATANQGSEATYESGFVIDKFPISRPNLTFSTLTVSNMSPEDSSIYLCSVEVWGAMNTEAFFGQGTRLTVV.

V gene TRBV12-3 or TRBV12-4 combines with J gene TRBJ2-7, with TRBD2 matching over 12 bases. The V gene end was trimmed by 4 bases and the J gene end by 7 bases; junction bases not matched to a gene: 14. CDR3 length: 17 residues. The CDR3 DNA reads TGTGCCAGCAGTTCTAGACTAGCGGGAGTCCCCGGTAGTGAGCAGTACTTC. It encodes CASSSRLAGVPGSEQYF.

This clonotype was counted between two and nine times. The chain joins TRBV18 to TRBJ2-1, with 12 bases lining up with TRBD2. Germline V gene data show CDR1 as KGHSH and CDR2 as LQKENI. Losses at the gene ends were 0 bases for V and 3 bases for J; bases not matched to a gene: 12. The CDR3 covers 20 residues. CDR3 amino acids: CASSPPRSLAGGLLYNEQFF. The CDR3 region has the DNA TGTGCCAGCTCACCACCGAGGTCCCTAGCGGGGGGGCTCCTCTACAATGAGCAGTTCTTC.

V is TRBV5-4 and J is TRBJ1-2; D might be TRBD1 (5 bases). CDR3 length equals 15 residues. The V gene's germline CDR1 is SGHNT and CDR2 YYREEE (reference sequence). The V end lost 4 bases, the J end lost 7 bases, and 20 bases lay between the germline ends. The CDR3 DNA reads TGTGCCAGCAGCCTCCGGACGGGCAGGGCGGGTGGCTACACCTTC. Translation: CASSLRTGRAGGYTF.

This sequence joins TRBV12-3 or TRBV12-4 and TRBJ2-2; D is unresolved. CDR3 length equals 14 residues. Trimming shortened V by 8 bases and J by 1 base, and 11 bases separated the two germline ends. CDR3 DNA: TGTGCCAGCGTTTTCGGCAGGAACACCGGGGAGCTGTTTTTT. Translation: CASVFGRNTGELFF.

There are a few counts of this clonotype. The CDR3 DNA follows: TGTGCCAGCAGCTTAGCGGGGTCCAGGGGAGAGCAGTACTTC. Its translation is CASSLAGSRGEQYF. The chain recombines TRBV7-9 with TRBJ2-7; TRBD1 is a possible D gene (6 bases). The germline gives CDR1 SEHNR, CDR2 FQNEAQ (reference sequence). The CDR3 has 14 amino acids. V lost 0 bases, J lost 7 bases, and 13 bases lay in between.

This clonotype was seen a few times. The chain couples TRBV29-1 to TRBJ2-4; 9 bases agree with TRBD1. V lost 7 bases, J lost 9 bases, and 10 bases stayed unmatched. Germline lookup yields CDR1 SQVTM and CDR2 ANQGSEA. The CDR3 is 13 residues long. For the CDR3, the DNA is TGCAGCGGTAACCGGGACAGGGACGGCATTCAGTACTTC. Protein product: CSGNRDRDGIQYF.

The chain combines TRBV20-1 with TRBJ2-1; D possibly corresponds to TRBD2 (6 bases). The CDR3 has 14 amino acids. V lost 5 bases, J lost 4 bases, and 15 bases lay in between. The V gene's germline CDR1 is DFQATT and CDR2 SNEGSKA (reference sequence). In nucleotides, the CDR3 is TGCAGTGCTCCGCCTCCGGGGGAATACAATGAGCAGTTCTTC. This codes for CSAPPPGEYNEQFF.

The chain combines TRBV19 with TRBJ2-7; TRBD1 aligns across 9 bases. Trimming at V came to 6 bases and at J to 3 bases, leaving 9 bases not matched to a gene. Germline lookup yields CDR1 LNHDA and CDR2 SQIVND (reference sequence). The CDR3 has 15 residues. CDR3: CASSSRGQGSYEQYF. The CDR3 DNA is TGTGCCAGTAGCTCCAGGGGACAGGGAAGCTACGAGCAGTACTTC. Looking up the rest from reference TRBV19 and TRBJ2-7 gives the full variable domain: DGGITQSPKYLFRKEGQNVTLSCEQNLNHDAMYWYRQDPGQGLRLIYYSQIVNDFQKGDIAEGYSVSREKKESFPLTVTSAQKNPTAFYLCASSSRGQGSYEQYFGPGTRLTVT.

In its sample, this clonotype was seen many times. The chain is built from TRBV25-1 and TRBJ2-7; D remains ambiguous. The germline V and J ends were trimmed by 3 bases and 1 base, with 16 bases remaining between them. Per germline, CDR1 MGHDK and CDR2 SYGVNS. This CDR3 has 16 residues. This CDR3 reads CASSDDGRRISYEQYF. The DNA for the CDR3 is TGTGCCAGCAGTGACGACGGACGTCGAATATCCTACGAGCAGTACTTC.

The V call is TRBV27, the J call TRBJ1-2; TRBD1 matches at 10 bases. The CDR3 extends over 17 amino acids. Germline values: CDR1 MNHEY, CDR2 SMNVEV (reference sequence). V dropped 4 bases and J dropped 4; count of bases not matched to a gene: 12. DNA for the CDR3: TGTGCCAGCAGTTCCCCCTCAACCGGGACAGGGGTCTATGGCTACACCTTC. This gives the protein CASSSPSTGTGVYGYTF.

A few counts support this clonotype. V is TRBV4-2 and J is TRBJ2-7, with 7 bases lining up with TRBD2. The ends lost 6 bases at V and 0 bases at J; junction bases unmatched: 11. The CDR3 has 16 amino acids. Germline CDR1 is LGHNA and CDR2 is YNFKEQ. This CDR3 reads CASRGSGVRSSYEQYF. The DNA of the CDR3 is TGTGCCAGCAGAGGGAGCGGGGTGAGGAGCTCCTACGAGCAGTACTTC.

Many counts were recorded for this clonotype. The CDR3 spells CAISVLATSSAYEQYF. The CDR3 coding sequence is TGTGCCATCAGTGTTCTAGCTACCTCCTCGGCCTACGAGCAGTACTTC. The rearrangement uses TRBV10-3 and TRBJ2-7; TRBD2 is a possible D gene (5 bases). V lost 4 bases, J lost 2 bases, and 18 bases lay in between. The CDR3 is made up of 16 amino acids. Germline CDR1 ENHRY, CDR2 SYGVKD.

At least ten counts were recorded for this clonotype. The rearrangement joins TRBV25-1 to TRBJ2-1; the D gene is possibly TRBD2 (5 bases). V shed 4 bases and J shed 7 bases, with 17 bases lying between them. Germline V gene sequence: CDR1 MGHDK, CDR2 SYGVNS. CDR3 length: 15 residues. The chain's CDR3 is CASSAPSGKRNEQFF. The CDR3 coding sequence is TGTGCCAGCAGTGCCCCCTCCGGGAAGAGGAATGAGCAGTTCTTC.

This clonotype was seen many times. The V and J genes are TRBV7-9 and TRBJ2-5; TRBD2 matches 10 bases. With V trimmed by 8 bases and J by 5 bases, 8 bases remained unmatched. Germline loops: CDR1 SEHNR, CDR2 FQNEAQ (reference sequence). This CDR3 is 14 amino acids long. The CDR3 bases are TGTGCCAGCGGACAAAGCGGGGGGGCTGAGACCCAGTACTTC. This gives the protein CASGQSGGAETQYF.

The chain carries TRBV10-1 and TRBJ1-1, with D unresolved. The CDR3 consists of 12 residues. V lost 3 bases, J lost 9 bases, and 11 bases lay in between. Germline V gene lookup returns CDR1 WNHNN and CDR2 SYGVQD (reference sequence). The CDR3, as DNA: TGCGCCAGCAGTGATCTAGGGAATAAAGCTTTCTTT. Residues: CASSDLGNKAFF.

This chain joins TRBV18 and TRBJ1-6; D possibly corresponds to TRBD1 (5 bases). Trimming took 3 bases from V and 5 from J, leaving 11 bases between them. The CDR3 covers 15 residues. Germline loops: CDR1 KGHSH, CDR2 LQKENI. CDR3 nucleotides: TGTGCCAGCTCACCTAAACAGGCCGATAATTCACCCCTCCACTTT. Translating gives CASSPKQADNSPLHF. Variable domain in full (rest from reference TRBV18 and TRBJ1-6): NAGVMQNPRHLVRRRGQEARLRCSPMKGHSHVYWYRQLPEEGLKFMVYLQKENIIDESGMPKERFSAEFPKEGPSILRIQQVVRGDSAAYFCASSPKQADNSPLHFGNGTRLTVT.

This chain uses TRBV12-3 or TRBV12-4 with TRBJ2-7; D may be TRBD1 or TRBD2 (6 bases each). Trimming cost V 3 bases and J 2 bases, with 20 bases left between them. The CDR3 has 17 residues. CDR3 amino acids: CASSFLPPGARTYEQYF. For the CDR3, the DNA is TGTGCCAGCAGTTTCTTACCCCCGGGGGCACGAACCTACGAGCAGTACTTC.

The genes are TRBV6-5 and TRBJ2-1; D may be TRBD1 or TRBD2 (5 bases each). V lost 6 bases and J 10 bases, leaving 19 bases between the germline ends. Looked up from germline, CDR1 is MNHEY and CDR2 is SVGAGI. The CDR3 spans 14 residues. Here the CDR3 reads CASRNPGPTSEQFF. CDR3 bases: TGTGCCAGCAGAAACCCGGGACCGACGTCAGAGCAGTTCTTC.

This clonotype was seen more than once but under ten times. The chain couples TRBV30 to TRBJ1-1; 8 bases align to TRBD1. The CDR3 loop spans 16 amino acids. The ends lost 0 bases at V and 4 bases at J; junction bases unmatched: 10. Per germline, CDR1 GTSNPN and CDR2 SVGIG (reference sequence). CDR3 region: CAWSVRSRGHGTEAFF. As DNA, the CDR3 is TGTGCCTGGAGTGTACGATCCAGGGGGCATGGCACTGAAGCTTTCTTT.

This clonotype was counted a few times. In DNA form, the CDR3 reads TGTGCCAGCAGCGTAGGACCAGGCCCGAACACTGAAGCTTTCTTT. Amino acid sequence: CASSVGPGPNTEAFF. The chain joins TRBV9 to TRBJ1-1; D is unresolved. The CDR3 loop spans 15 amino acids. V shed 0 bases and J shed 1 base, with 10 bases lying between them. Germline V gene data show CDR1 as SGDLS and CDR2 as YYNGEE.

The chain joins TRBV5-1 to TRBJ2-3; 9 nucleotides agree with TRBD2. The CDR3 length is 16 residues. Germline CDR1 reads SGHRS; CDR2 reads YFSETQ. V lost 2 bases, J lost 2 bases, and 6 bases stayed unmatched. The DNA for the CDR3 is TGCGCCAGCAGCTTTAGACTAGCGGACTACACAGATACGCAGTATTTT. Translating it yields CASSFRLADYTDTQYF.

The rearrangement joins TRBV18 to TRBJ1-5, with TRBD1 matching 7 bases. Trimming removed 6 bases from V and 3 bases from J; junction bases left unmatched: 8. The germline V gene encodes CDR1 KGHSH and CDR2 LQKENI. The CDR3 is 15 amino acids. CDR3 region: CASSPQGGFNQPQHF. The CDR3 DNA reads as TGTGCCAGCTCCCCGCAAGGGGGCTTCAATCAGCCCCAGCATTTT.